This passage covers 24 T cell receptor beta chains from one sample sequenced in a study of blood T cell repertoires in COVID-19. This table comes from immunoSEQ multiplex PCR, and its TCRdb copy is limited to in-frame clones, with some not included. The sample shows roughly 170,000 clones, around 74% of them seen only once. Input material: peripheral blood. The receptors shown here come from a woman in her sixties or seventies with COVID-19, enrolled during active disease.

The rearrangement uses TRBV5-4 and TRBJ2-4; a weak D match, TRBD2 (5 bases). Germline-derived CDR1 and CDR2 are SGHNT and YYREEE (reference sequence). This CDR3 spans 15 amino acids. V lost 0 bases and J lost 3, with 10 bases in between. CDR3 nucleotides: TGTGCCAGCAGCTTGGCGGGCGCGGGCAAAAACATTCAGTACTTC. As protein: CASSLAGAGKNIQYF. Full variable domain (remainder filled in from reference TRBV5-4 and TRBJ2-4): ETGVTQSPTHLIKTRGQQVTLRCSSQSGHNTVSWYQQALGQGPQFIFQYYREEENGRGNFPPRFSGLQFPNYSSELNVNALELDDSALYLCASSLAGAGKNIQYFGAGTRLSVL.

This clone was detected only once. This chain joins TRBV27 and TRBJ1-2, with D tentatively TRBD1 (5 bases). The CDR3 sequence is 18 residues long. From germline, CDR1 is MNHEY and CDR2 SMNVEV (reference sequence). Trimming took off 5 bases at V and 4 bases at J, with 26 bases between the two ends. The CDR3 region is CASSPDFGGGGSRYGYTF. The CDR3 nucleotides are TGTGCCAGCAGTCCCGACTTCGGCGGGGGAGGGTCGCGCTATGGCTACACCTTC.

This chain uses TRBV2 with TRBJ2-7, with a weak D call TRBD2 (6 bases). Per germline, CDR1 SNHLY and CDR2 FYNNEI. The germline V and J ends were trimmed by 6 bases and 1 base, with 16 bases remaining between them. There are 15 residues in the CDR3. The DNA for the CDR3 is TGTGCCAGCAGGCCTTGGGCGGGACCTTCCTACGAGCAGTACTTC. As protein: CASRPWAGPSYEQYF.

The V call is TRBV28, the J call TRBJ1-1; D unclear. The V end was cut by 4 bases, the J end by 7 bases, with 7 bases between. The CDR3 has 11 amino acids. Germline lookup yields CDR1 MDHEN and CDR2 SYDVKM. As DNA, the CDR3 is TGTGCCAGCAGTTCACAGATTGAAGCTTTCTTT. This gives the protein CASSSQIEAFF.

The J gene is TRBJ2-7, the V gene TRBV4-2; 8 bases align to TRBD2. The CDR3 spans 15 residues. Trimming removed 0 bases from V and 1 base from J; junction bases left unmatched: 2. From germline, CDR1 is LGHNA and CDR2 YNFKEQ. The CDR3 here is CASSQEQRESYEQYF. Here the CDR3 DNA reads TGTGCCAGCAGCCAAGAACAGCGGGAGTCCTACGAGCAGTACTTC.

The chain is built from TRBV6-2 or TRBV6-3 and TRBJ2-2; D gene unclear. Trimming cost V 7 bases and J 7 bases, with 13 bases left between them. Germline CDR1 MNHEY, CDR2 SVGEGT. This CDR3 region has 13 residues. The CDR3 protein is CASTDSFGGELFF. As DNA, the CDR3 is TGTGCCAGCACTGACTCCTTCGGCGGGGAGCTGTTTTTT.

The CDR3 sequence: CASRPPGGGSPLHF. In nucleotides, the CDR3 is TGTGCCAGCAGACCCCCGGGGGGAGGTTCACCCCTCCACTTT. The chain has TRBV6-6 and TRBJ1-6, with a possible D match to TRBD1 (5 bases). This CDR3 spans 14 amino acids. V was shortened by 6 bases and J by 9 bases, with 15 bases between the two germline ends. Germline V gene data show CDR1 as MNHNY and CDR2 as SVGAGI (reference sequence).

This chain uses TRBV29-1 with TRBJ2-6, with unresolved D. The CDR3 has 13 amino acids. The V end was cut by 4 bases, the J end by 1 base, with 5 bases between. The germline V gene has CDR1 SQVTM and CDR2 ANQGSEA. This CDR3 reads CSVGASGANVLTF. CDR3 sequence (DNA): TGCAGCGTTGGGGCTTCTGGGGCCAACGTCCTGACTTTC.

The chain uses TRBV3-1 (or the pseudogene TRBV3-2) and TRBJ1-1, with D tentatively TRBD1 (5 bases). The CDR3 loop spans 14 amino acids. Germline loops: CDR1 LGHDT, CDR2 YNNKEL (reference sequence). V was shortened by 5 bases and J by 5 bases, with 15 bases between the two germline ends. The CDR3 DNA is TGTGCCAGCAGCTCCCGTGCGGGGGGGACTGAAGCTTTCTTT. Its protein is CASSSRAGGTEAFF.

The genes are TRBV27 and TRBJ2-5; 8 bases are shared with TRBD2. Trimming removed 2 bases from V and 1 base from J; junction bases left unmatched: 6. The CDR3 consists of 16 residues. Germline CDR1 reads MNHEY; CDR2 reads SMNVEV (reference sequence). The chain's CDR3 is CASSLRLAGLQETQYF. Written as DNA, the CDR3 is TGTGCCAGCAGTTTACGCCTAGCGGGTCTCCAAGAGACCCAGTACTTC.

The CDR3 loop reads CASSFPPGPNTGELFF. The DNA for the CDR3 is TGTGCCAGCAGTTTTCCCCCAGGCCCGAACACCGGGGAGCTGTTTTTT. The chain is built from TRBV6-5 and TRBJ2-2; no clear D gene. CDR3 length equals 16 residues. Germline lookup yields CDR1 MNHEY and CDR2 SVGAGI. V gave up 4 bases and J gave up 0 bases, with 12 bases separating them.

The chain has TRBV9 and TRBJ2-5, with D possibly matching TRBD1 (6 bases). Germline V gives CDR1 SGDLS, CDR2 YYNGEE. The CDR3 contains 15 residues. Deletions cut 0 bases from V and 5 bases from J, with 14 bases between. CDR3 in DNA: TGTGCCAGCAGCGTAGGGGACATAGAGGGTGAGACCCAGTACTTC. This sequence encodes CASSVGDIEGETQYF.

The rearrangement joins TRBV5-5 to TRBJ1-1; 8 bases fit TRBD1. The J segment lost 1 base and the V segment lost 2 bases, leaving 4 bases of the junction unmatched. Germline values: CDR1 SGHKS, CDR2 YYEKEE (reference sequence). The CDR3 is made up of 15 amino acids. CDR3 sequence reads: CASSFTGTGNTEAFF. CDR3 DNA sequence: TGTGCCAGCAGCTTCACCGGGACAGGGAACACTGAAGCTTTCTTT.

The table lists this clone with many counts. The chain joins TRBV13 to TRBJ2-1; D possibly corresponds to TRBD2 (5 bases). Trimming removed 1 base from V and 3 bases from J, with 13 bases in between. CDR3 size: 16 residues. Germline V CDR1 and CDR2: PRHDT, FYEKMQ (reference sequence). The DNA for the CDR3 is TGTGCCAGCAGCTTAGAGGGTAGCGTTGACTACAATGAGCAGTTCTTC. It codes for CASSLEGSVDYNEQFF.

The chain carries TRBV6-5 and TRBJ2-7; 7 nucleotides match TRBD2. From germline, CDR1 is MNHEY and CDR2 SVGAGI. J gave up 12 bases and V 6 bases, and 20 bases lay outside the gene matches. The CDR3 is 15 amino acids. The CDR3 nucleotides read TGTGCCAGCAGCGGGGTGGGACTAAGAAGGGGTGAGAGGTACTTC. Amino acids: CASSGVGLRRGERYF.

The rearrangement links TRBV7-2 to TRBJ2-3; 16 bases map to TRBD2. The CDR3 contains 19 residues. Germline V gene sequence: CDR1 SGHTA, CDR2 FQGNSA. Trimming at V came to 5 bases and at J to 6 bases, leaving 14 bases not matched to a gene. CDR3 DNA: TGTGCCAGCAGCCGCCTCCGAGGGACTAGCGGGAGGGCCAAGGATACGCAGTATTTT. It specifies CASSRLRGTSGRAKDTQYF.

This clone is a singleton in its sample. The chain employs TRBV6-5 and TRBJ2-3, with D unresolved. The germline gives CDR1 MNHEY, CDR2 SVGAGI. V lost 0 bases to trimming and J lost 6 bases, with 13 bases between them. The CDR3 is 15 amino acids. CDR3 DNA sequence: TGTGCCAGCAGTTACTCGATTCCTCCGGAGGATACGCAGTATTTT. It is translated as CASSYSIPPEDTQYF.

The J gene is TRBJ2-2, the V gene TRBV3-1 (or the pseudogene TRBV3-2); 14 positions agree with TRBD2. The V and J ends lost 4 bases and 1 base, in that order; junction bases with no gene match: 2. Germline lookup yields CDR1 LGHDT and CDR2 YNNKEL (reference sequence). This CDR3 is built from 17 residues. The CDR3 spells CASSRTSGGLNTGELFF. Here the CDR3 DNA reads TGTGCCAGCAGCCGGACTAGCGGGGGGTTGAACACCGGGGAGCTGTTTTTT.

The chain combines TRBV6-4 with TRBJ2-3; 7 bases line up with TRBD2. This CDR3 has 18 residues. V was pared by 7 bases and J by 2 bases, with 18 bases of the junction left unmatched. Germline V CDR1 and CDR2: MRHNA, SNTAGT. CDR3 in amino acids: CASNGRYSPAGDTDTQYF. The CDR3 region has the DNA TGTGCCAGCAACGGACGGTATAGTCCGGCGGGAGACACAGATACGCAGTATTTT.

The chain uses TRBV9 and TRBJ2-7; tentative D call: TRBD2 (6 bases). CDR1 and CDR2 (germline): SGDLS, YYNGEE. Trimming took off 4 bases at V and 5 bases at J, with 19 bases between the two ends. The CDR3 is made up of 15 amino acids. The CDR3 loop is CASSPQVGGLHEQYF. In nucleotides, the CDR3 is TGTGCCAGCAGCCCCCAGGTGGGGGGTCTCCACGAGCAGTACTTC.

The chain links TRBV3-1 (or the pseudogene TRBV3-2) to TRBJ1-3; perhaps TRBD1 as D (5 bases). V gave up 4 bases and J gave up 0 bases, with 10 bases separating them. The CDR3 runs 15 residues. The germline CDR1 and CDR2 sequences are LGHDT and YNNKEL (reference sequence). CDR3 amino acids: CASSRRGGSGNTIYF. CDR3 nucleotides: TGTGCCAGCAGCCGGAGGGGAGGCTCTGGAAACACCATATATTTT.

The V call is TRBV10-3, the J call TRBJ2-3; tentatively, D is TRBD1 (7 bases). With 6 bases removed from V and 0 bases from J, the gap between germline ends came to 13 bases. The CDR3 loop spans 15 amino acids. Germline lookup yields CDR1 ENHRY and CDR2 SYGVKD. CDR3: CAIRASGGSTDTQYF. For the CDR3, the DNA is TGTGCCATCAGGGCGTCAGGGGGGAGCACAGATACGCAGTATTTT.

The genes are TRBV3-1 (or the pseudogene TRBV3-2) and TRBJ2-1; D is perhaps TRBD2 (6 bases). Trimming left V 3 bases short and J 5 bases short, with 8 bases between. Germline V gene lookup returns CDR1 LGHDT and CDR2 YNNKEL (reference sequence). The CDR3 has 13 amino acids. The CDR3 DNA is TGTGCCAGCAGCCACCGCGGGGACAATGAGCAGTTCTTC. Amino acids: CASSHRGDNEQFF.

This clone was recorded only once. The chain joins TRBV30 to TRBJ1-2; TRBD1 matches 9 bases. This CDR3 is built from 15 residues. The J segment lost 7 bases and the V segment lost 6 bases, leaving 15 bases of the junction unmatched. CDR1 is GTSNPN, CDR2 SVGIG, per germline (reference sequence). CDR3 protein: CACIQGAGGHRGYTF. CDR3 in DNA: TGTGCCTGCATACAGGGGGCAGGGGGCCATCGTGGCTACACCTTC.